The 22 T cell receptor beta chains in this list originate from one sample, sequenced in a study of cytomegalovirus exposure and HLA in healthy donors. PCR employed 60 Vbeta and 13 Jbeta primers. Using immunoSEQ multiplex PCR, the repertoire was profiled, and TCRdb retains in-frame clones only, with some absent. The data show about 21,000 clones, around 77% seen once. Sequencing used PBMCs. These receptors all stem from a man in his 60s in good health and CMV-seronegative.

The chain couples TRBV2 to TRBJ2-7; D remains unclear. Per germline, CDR1 SNHLY and CDR2 FYNNEI. The CDR3 is 12 amino acids. V was trimmed by 6 bases and J by 2 bases, leaving 8 bases between them. The CDR3, as DNA: TGTGCCAGCAGGAGTACAGCCTACGAGCAGTACTTC. This gives the protein CASRSTAYEQYF. The full variable domain, rest sourced from reference TRBV2 and TRBJ2-7, is EPEVTQTPSHQVTQMGQEVILRCVPISNHLYFYWYRQILGQKVEFLVSFYNNEISEKSEIFDDQFSVERPDGSNFTLKIRSTKLEDSAMYFCASRSTAYEQYFGPGTRLTVT.

This clone came up a few times. The chain links TRBV5-1 to TRBJ1-4; 7 nucleotides align to TRBD1. V lost 0 bases to trimming and J lost 12 bases; unmatched junction nucleotides: 11. CDR3 length equals 15 residues. CDR1 is SGHRS, CDR2 YFSETQ, per germline. CDR3 in DNA: TGCGCCAGCAGCTTGGCCGTGGCAGGGGGAAGTGAACTGTTTTTT. Translating it yields CASSLAVAGGSELFF. Filled out from reference TRBV5-1 and TRBJ1-4, the complete variable domain reads KAGVTQTPRYLIKTRGQQVTLSCSPISGHRSVSWYQQTPGQGLQFLFEYFSETQRNKGNFPGRFSGRQFSNSRSEMNVSTLELGDSALYLCASSLAVAGGSELFFGSGTQLSVL.

The rearrangement links TRBV19 to TRBJ2-3; a weak D match, TRBD2 (5 bases). CDR3 length: 16 residues. The germline V gene has CDR1 LNHDA and CDR2 SQIVND (reference sequence). V lost 4 bases and J lost 1, with 15 bases in between. CDR3 residues: CASSTIPRTRTDTQYF. The CDR3 DNA is TGTGCCAGTAGTACCATTCCCCGGACTCGCACAGATACGCAGTATTTT.

As to this clone: Relative to the germline gene, one junction end is altered; a read error may explain this. The chain links TRBV7-9 to TRBJ1-1; no definite D call. This CDR3 is 16 amino acids long. Germline V gene lookup returns CDR1 SEHNR and CDR2 FQNEAQ (reference sequence). The CDR3 region is CSSSSQLVRTNTEAFF. The CDR3 nucleotides read TGTTCCAGCAGCTCGCAGTTGGTCAGAACGAACACTGAAGCTTTCTTT.

The chain uses TRBV30 and TRBJ2-1, with 10 nucleotides matching TRBD2. With 1 base clipped from V and 7 bases from J, the junction kept 19 bases outside the gene matches. Germline CDR1 and CDR2: GTSNPN and SVGIG (reference sequence). The CDR3 is made up of 19 amino acids. CDR3 loop: CAWSARLGAGGPVPNEQFF. The CDR3 coding sequence is TGTGCCTGGAGTGCCCGCTTGGGAGCGGGAGGGCCGGTCCCGAATGAGCAGTTCTTC. The variable domain in full, completed from reference TRBV30 and TRBJ2-1, reads SQTIHQWPATLVQPVGSPLSLECTVEGTSNPNLYWYRQAAGRGLQLLFYSVGIGQISSEVPQNLSASRPQDRQFILSSKKLLLSDSGFYLCAWSARLGAGGPVPNEQFFGPGTRLTVL.

V and J are TRBV27 and TRBJ2-3; 11 bases fit TRBD1. Germline CDR1 MNHEY, CDR2 SMNVEV (reference sequence). The CDR3 is 15 amino acids. With V trimmed by 3 bases and J by 5 bases, 4 bases remained unmatched. In DNA, the CDR3 is TGTGCCAGCAGTTTGGCCGGGACAGGGGGAGATACGCAGTATTTT. This encodes CASSLAGTGGDTQYF.

There are a few counts of this clone. In DNA form, the CDR3 reads TGTGCCAGCAGCCAGTCGGGGACAAGGGGCTACACCTTC. It translates to CASSQSGTRGYTF. The rearrangement joins TRBV11-3 to TRBJ1-2; tentative D call: TRBD1 (6 bases). Germline V CDR1 and CDR2: SGHNT, YENEEA. V shed 5 bases and J shed 8 bases, with 15 bases lying between them. The CDR3 is made up of 13 amino acids.

This clone came up a few times. This chain uses TRBV11-2 with TRBJ2-7; 7 bases fit TRBD2. Trimming at V came to 4 bases and at J to 5 bases, leaving 11 bases not matched to a gene. Germline assignment: CDR1 SGHAT and CDR2 FQNNGV. CDR3 length: 15 amino acids. DNA for the CDR3: TGTGCCAGCAGCTCAAACGGGAGGCCGGGAAACGAGCAGTACTTC. Its translation is CASSSNGRPGNEQYF.

This clone occurred a few times. One end of the junction varies from germline; a read error may be responsible. The chain uses TRBV7-9 and TRBJ1-1; D possibly corresponds to TRBD1 (6 bases). This CDR3 region has 12 residues. Germline values: CDR1 SEHNR, CDR2 FQNEAQ (reference sequence). This CDR3 reads CSSRNREGKAFF. The CDR3 DNA reads as TGTTCCAGCAGGAACAGGGAAGGAAAAGCTTTCTTT.

This clone was counted once. The V and J genes are TRBV6-5 and TRBJ2-7; 7 bases match TRBD1. The CDR3 has 14 residues. Trimming removed 5 bases from V and 6 bases from J; junction bases left unmatched: 10. The germline CDR1 and CDR2 sequences are MNHEY and SVGAGI. CDR3 amino acids: CASSQTNRGPEQYF. CDR3 nucleotide sequence: TGTGCCAGCAGTCAGACTAACAGGGGCCCCGAGCAGTACTTC.

The chain is built from TRBV5-1 and TRBJ1-1; D perhaps matches TRBD1 (5 bases). V was pared by 1 base and J by 0 bases, with 10 bases between. CDR1 and CDR2 (germline): SGHRS, YFSETQ. The CDR3 has 15 residues. CDR3 coding DNA: TGCGCCAGCAGCTTGATTGGGGGGGTGAACACTGAAGCTTTCTTT. Amino acid sequence: CASSLIGGVNTEAFF. Combining the CDR3 with reference TRBV5-1 and TRBJ1-1 gives the whole variable domain KAGVTQTPRYLIKTRGQQVTLSCSPISGHRSVSWYQQTPGQGLQFLFEYFSETQRNKGNFPGRFSGRQFSNSRSEMNVSTLELGDSALYLCASSLIGGVNTEAFFGQGTRLTVV.

The CDR3 coding sequence is TGTGCCAGCAGCCCACAGGGATGGGAGCTGTTTTTT. Translating gives CASSPQGWELFF. V usage is TRBV4-2 and J usage is TRBJ2-2, with D perhaps matching TRBD1 (6 bases). The CDR3 loop spans 12 amino acids. Germline loops: CDR1 LGHNA, CDR2 YNFKEQ. V lost 4 bases and J lost 9, with 9 bases in between.

There are a few counts of this clone. This sequence joins TRBV2 and TRBJ2-3; D is uncertain. CDR1 is SNHLY and CDR2 is FYNNEI in the germline V gene. This CDR3 contains 14 residues. The V gene lost 4 bases and the J gene lost 3 bases, with 11 bases spanning the gap. CDR3 region: CASSGQVKTDTQYF. The CDR3 DNA reads TGTGCCAGCAGTGGGCAGGTGAAGACAGATACGCAGTATTTT.

The chain recombines TRBV11-3 with TRBJ2-3, with TRBD1 matching over 9 bases. This CDR3 has 15 residues. The V segment lost 1 base and the J segment 3 bases; nucleotides outside the gene matches: 2. Germline CDR1 reads SGHNT; CDR2 reads YENEEA. The CDR3 coding sequence is TGTGCCAGCAGCTTAGGGACAGGGGAGACAGATACGCAGTATTTT. This codes for CASSLGTGETDTQYF.

The chain joins TRBV30 to TRBJ2-7; 8 bases agree with TRBD1. Germline loops: CDR1 GTSNPN, CDR2 SVGIG (reference sequence). The CDR3 is made up of 14 amino acids. Trimming cost V 1 base and J 1 base; bases outside gene matches: 3. The CDR3 reads CAWSDRTGSYEQYF. The CDR3 DNA is TGTGCCTGGAGTGACCGGACAGGGTCCTACGAGCAGTACTTC.

In DNA, the CDR3 is TGTGCCAGCAGCGACGGGACACTTGGCAGGAATGAGCAGTTCTTC. Protein product: CASSDGTLGRNEQFF. The rearrangement joins TRBV11-3 to TRBJ2-1; tentatively, D is TRBD1 (6 bases). Germline V gene sequence: CDR1 SGHNT, CDR2 YENEEA. V dropped 5 bases and J dropped 7 bases, with 18 bases sitting between them. CDR3 length: 15 amino acids.

This clone showed up just a few times. The rearrangement links TRBV7-9 to TRBJ2-3; weak D call: TRBD2 (5 bases). The CDR3 is 17 amino acids. V lost 5 bases to trimming and J lost 4 bases, with 22 bases between them. The germline gives CDR1 SEHNR, CDR2 FQNEAQ (reference sequence). The CDR3 here is CASSPPPAGKASDTQYF. The CDR3 bases are TGTGCCAGCAGCCCACCCCCCGCGGGCAAGGCGTCAGATACGCAGTATTTT. Full variable domain (remainder filled in from reference TRBV7-9 and TRBJ2-3): DTGVSQNPRHKITKRGQNVTFRCDPISEHNRLYWYRQTLGQGPEFLTYFQNEAQLEKSRLLSDRFSAERPKGSFSTLEIQRTEQGDSAMYLCASSPPPAGKASDTQYFGPGTRLTVL.

Only a few counts were recorded for this clone. The V call is TRBV30, the J call TRBJ1-2, with D perhaps matching TRBD1 (6 bases). The CDR3 length is 14 residues. V was pared by 1 base and J by 6 bases, with 15 bases between. Germline V gene data show CDR1 as GTSNPN and CDR2 as SVGIG (reference sequence). CDR3 sequence (DNA): TGTGCCTGGAGTGGAGAGGGCAGGGGCCATGGCTACACCTTC. Its protein is CAWSGEGRGHGYTF.

The chain couples TRBV7-9 to TRBJ1-5; TRBD1 matches 7 bases. This CDR3 contains 14 residues. Germline assignment: CDR1 SEHNR and CDR2 FQNEAQ (reference sequence). Trimming at V came to 1 base and at J to 7 bases, leaving 4 bases not matched to a gene. The CDR3 DNA is TGTGCCAGCAGCTTAGACAGGGGTGAACAGCCCCAGCATTTT. Translated, it gives CASSLDRGEQPQHF.

This chain links TRBV6-5 with TRBJ2-1, with 7 nucleotides matching TRBD2. The germline V gene encodes CDR1 MNHEY and CDR2 SVGAGI. The CDR3 spans 14 residues. V trimming: 5 bases; J trimming: 10 bases; junction bases outside the gene matches: 11. The CDR3 nucleotides are TGTGCCAGCAGTCCTCGGCCTAGCGGAGGAGAGCAGTTCTTC. Translation: CASSPRPSGGEQFF.

The V and J genes are TRBV19 and TRBJ1-2; 7 positions match TRBD1. The CDR3 has 15 amino acids. Germline lookup yields CDR1 LNHDA and CDR2 SQIVND (reference sequence). The V segment lost 1 base and the J segment 4 bases; nucleotides outside the gene matches: 6. This chain's CDR3 is CASSIAQGPAYGYTF. In DNA form, the CDR3 reads TGTGCCAGTAGTATAGCACAGGGGCCGGCCTATGGCTACACCTTC.

This sequence joins TRBV25-1 and TRBJ2-1; TRBD1 aligns across 7 bases. The V and J ends lost 2 bases and 5 bases, in that order; junction bases with no gene match: 6. The V gene's germline CDR1 is MGHDK and CDR2 SYGVNS. The CDR3 covers 15 residues. Written as DNA, the CDR3 is TGTGCCAGCAGTGAAAGACAGGGAGTCAACAATGAGCAGTTCTTC. Encoded protein: CASSERQGVNNEQFF.